One T cell receptor (beta chain) is described in this entry. What it recognizes is unknown. The V end lost 3 bases, the J end lost 0 bases, and 9 bases lay between the germline ends. Germline CDR1 and CDR2: MNHNS and SASEGT. This CDR3 region has 15 residues. The source of the sample is a study of cytomegalovirus exposure and HLA in healthy donors. Study-level information: Drawn from HLA-typed donors, 80 million to 95 million unique TCRs were held in an early data release. Findings and caveats of the study: Association with HLA alleles at 0.05 false discovery rate was found for 15,000 to 20,000 TCR beta sequences in a later analysis. In an earlier analysis, most TCR beta V segments were productive about 87% or about 30% of the time.

It was with 60 Vbeta and 13 Jbeta primers that the PCR ran. Clones were sequenced by immunoSEQ multiplex PCR, and TCRdb holds only the in-frame ones, with some missing. The repertoire includes about 140,000 clones, over 60% of them detected once, and around 3.1% sits in the top ten. The receptor was derived from a man aged 40-49 years in good health and CMV-seronegative. The rearrangement uses TRBV6-1 and TRBJ2-1; no definite D call. Sequenced sample: PBMCs. CDR3 sequence (DNA): TGTGCCAGCAGTGATGGGCAGAGCTCCTACAATGAGCAGTTCTTC. Amino acid sequence: CASSDGQSSYNEQFF.